These 6 T cell receptor beta chains came from one sample sequenced in a study of blood T cell repertoires in COVID-19. The data were produced by immunoSEQ multiplex PCR, yet TCRdb's version contains in-frame clones alone and is incomplete. The sample carries tens of thousands of clones, around nine tenths recorded once. The sequenced material came from peripheral blood. The receptors were gathered from a man aged 65 to 79 with acute or convalescent COVID-19.

The J gene is TRBJ2-1, the V gene TRBV29-1; D perhaps matches TRBD1 (5 bases). Germline V gives CDR1 SQVTM, CDR2 ANQGSEA. V gave up 3 bases and J gave up 8 bases, with 11 bases separating them. The CDR3 runs 12 residues. CDR3 protein: CSVDTGDDEQFF. The CDR3 DNA reads as TGCAGCGTTGATACAGGAGACGATGAGCAGTTCTTC.

The rearrangement joins TRBV5-1 to TRBJ2-5; the D is unclear. V lost 1 base and J lost 5, with 9 bases in between. Per the germline V gene, CDR1 is SGHRS and CDR2 is YFSETQ. The CDR3 totals 13 residues. The CDR3 protein is CASSLSTRETQYF. The CDR3 DNA sequence: TGCGCCAGCAGCTTGAGCACGCGGGAGACCCAGTACTTC. Drawing the rest from reference TRBV5-1 and TRBJ2-5, the complete variable domain is KAGVTQTPRYLIKTRGQQVTLSCSPISGHRSVSWYQQTPGQGLQFLFEYFSETQRNKGNFPGRFSGRQFSNSRSEMNVSTLELGDSALYLCASSLSTRETQYFGPGTRLLVL.

The genes are TRBV7-2 and TRBJ2-1, with D maybe TRBD2 (5 bases). V dropped 3 bases and J dropped 0 bases, with 9 bases sitting between them. This CDR3 is 15 amino acids long. Germline V gene data show CDR1 as SGHTA and CDR2 as FQGNSA. Here the CDR3 DNA reads TGTGCCAGCAGCTTGAGTAGCGACTCCTACAATGAGCAGTTCTTC. Encoded protein: CASSLSSDSYNEQFF.

V usage is TRBV7-9 and J usage is TRBJ1-3; 8 nucleotides align to TRBD1. After removal of 5 bases from V and 0 bases from J, the junction contained 3 bases not matched to a gene. This CDR3 has 15 amino acids. The germline gives CDR1 SEHNR, CDR2 FQNEAQ (reference sequence). The CDR3 is CASSTDRGSGNTIYF. CDR3 sequence (DNA): TGTGCCAGCAGCACAGACAGGGGCTCTGGAAACACCATATATTTT.

This clone was observed a handful of times. V and J are TRBV18 and TRBJ2-1; possibly TRBD1 for D (5 bases). V gave up 2 bases and J gave up 0 bases, with 8 bases separating them. There are 15 residues in the CDR3. In germline, CDR1 is KGHSH, CDR2 LQKENI. CDR3 loop: CASSPSGYSYNEQFF. The CDR3 coding sequence is TGTGCCAGCTCACCATCAGGGTACTCCTACAATGAGCAGTTCTTC.

Remarks on this clone: An end of the junction differs from the germline gene, which may be a read error. The chain links TRBV9 to TRBJ1-1; the D gene is possibly TRBD1 (6 bases). The V gene's germline CDR1 is SGDLS and CDR2 YYNGEE. The CDR3 is made up of 15 amino acids. In DNA form, the CDR3 reads TGTGCCAGCAGCGAACACTCGCAGGGGAACGCTGAAGCTTTCTTT. Residues: CASSEHSQGNAEAFF.